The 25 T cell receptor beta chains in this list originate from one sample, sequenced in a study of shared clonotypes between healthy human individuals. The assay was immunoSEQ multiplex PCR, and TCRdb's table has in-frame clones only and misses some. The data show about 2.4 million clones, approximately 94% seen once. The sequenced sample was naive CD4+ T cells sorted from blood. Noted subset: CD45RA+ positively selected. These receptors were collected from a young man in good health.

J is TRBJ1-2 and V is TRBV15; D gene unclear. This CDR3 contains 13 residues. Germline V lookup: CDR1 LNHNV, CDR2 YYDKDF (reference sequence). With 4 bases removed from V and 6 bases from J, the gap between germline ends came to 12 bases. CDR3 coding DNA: TGTGCCACCAGCACCCAATGGGATGATGGCTACACCTTC. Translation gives CATSTQWDDGYTF.

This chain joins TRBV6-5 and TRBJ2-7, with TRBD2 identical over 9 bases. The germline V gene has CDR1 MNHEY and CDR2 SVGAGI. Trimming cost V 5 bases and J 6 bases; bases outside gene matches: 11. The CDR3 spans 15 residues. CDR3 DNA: TGTGCCAGCAGTACGGCGGGGCGGGGGGGCGTCGAGCAGTACTTC. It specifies CASSTAGRGGVEQYF.

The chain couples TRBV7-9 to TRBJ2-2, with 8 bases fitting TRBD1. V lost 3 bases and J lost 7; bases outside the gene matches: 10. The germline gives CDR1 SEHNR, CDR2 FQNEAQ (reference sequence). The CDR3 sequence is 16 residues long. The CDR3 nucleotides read TGTGCCAGCAGCTTCCCAGGGGGCGTTTTGGGCGGGGAGCTGTTTTTT. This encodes CASSFPGGVLGGELFF.

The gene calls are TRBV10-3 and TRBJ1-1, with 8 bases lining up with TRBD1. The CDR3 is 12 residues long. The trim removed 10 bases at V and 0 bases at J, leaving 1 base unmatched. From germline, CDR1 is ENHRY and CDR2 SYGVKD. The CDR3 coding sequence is TGTGCCACGGGACAGGTGAACACTGAAGCTTTCTTT. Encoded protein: CATGQVNTEAFF.

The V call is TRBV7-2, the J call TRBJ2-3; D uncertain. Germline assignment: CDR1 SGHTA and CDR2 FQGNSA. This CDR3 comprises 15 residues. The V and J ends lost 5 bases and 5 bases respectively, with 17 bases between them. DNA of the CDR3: TGTGCCAGCAGCGCCACCCAGAATGGGGTAGATACGCAGTATTTT. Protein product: CASSATQNGVDTQYF.

The CDR3 region has the DNA TGTGCCAGCAGCGCTAGCGGGGGGAAGGCTGGCACAGATACGCAGTATTTT. This codes for CASSASGGKAGTDTQYF. The chain employs TRBV7-9 and TRBJ2-3; 11 bases fit TRBD2. Germline loops: CDR1 SEHNR, CDR2 FQNEAQ (reference sequence). The CDR3 is 17 residues long. After removal of 5 bases from V and 1 base from J, the junction contained 8 bases not matched to a gene. Looking up the rest from reference TRBV7-9 and TRBJ2-3 gives the full variable domain: DTGVSQNPRHKITKRGQNVTFRCDPISEHNRLYWYRQTLGQGPEFLTYFQNEAQLEKSRLLSDRFSAERPKGSFSTLEIQRTEQGDSAMYLCASSASGGKAGTDTQYFGPGTRLTVL.

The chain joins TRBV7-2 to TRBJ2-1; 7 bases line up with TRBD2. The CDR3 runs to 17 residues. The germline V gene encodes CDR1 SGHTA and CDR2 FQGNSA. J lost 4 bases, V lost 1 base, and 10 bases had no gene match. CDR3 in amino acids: CASSLDLRASGYNEQFF. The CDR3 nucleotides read TGTGCCAGCAGCTTAGACCTGCGGGCTAGCGGATACAATGAGCAGTTCTTC.

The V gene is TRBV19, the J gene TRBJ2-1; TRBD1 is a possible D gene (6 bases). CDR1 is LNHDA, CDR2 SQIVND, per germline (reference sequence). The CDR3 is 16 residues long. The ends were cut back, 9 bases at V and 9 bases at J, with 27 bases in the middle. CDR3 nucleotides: TGTGCCAGCAGTGACATCAGGGGTAAGGGTTCCGCTGAGCAGTTCTTC. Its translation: CASSDIRGKGSAEQFF.

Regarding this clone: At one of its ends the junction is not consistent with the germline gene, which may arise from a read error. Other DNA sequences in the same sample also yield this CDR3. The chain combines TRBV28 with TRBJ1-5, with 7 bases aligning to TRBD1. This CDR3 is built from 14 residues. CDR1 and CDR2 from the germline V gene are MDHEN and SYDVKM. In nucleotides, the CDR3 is TGCGCCAGCCCTTCCGGACAGGAAGATCAGCCCCAGCATTTT. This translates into CASPSGQEDQPQHF.

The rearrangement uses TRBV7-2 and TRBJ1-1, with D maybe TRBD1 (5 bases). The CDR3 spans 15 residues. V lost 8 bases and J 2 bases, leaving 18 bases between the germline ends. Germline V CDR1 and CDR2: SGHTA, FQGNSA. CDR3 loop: CASGPFGTVNTEAFF. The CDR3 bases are TGTGCCAGCGGCCCCTTTGGGACGGTAAACACTGAAGCTTTCTTT.

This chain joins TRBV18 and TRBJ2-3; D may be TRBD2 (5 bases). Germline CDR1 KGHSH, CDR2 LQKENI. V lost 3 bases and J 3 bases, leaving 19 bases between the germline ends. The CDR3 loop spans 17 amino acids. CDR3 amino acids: CASSPVWRAKGTDTQYF. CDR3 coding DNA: TGTGCCAGCTCACCGGTCTGGCGGGCGAAGGGAACAGATACGCAGTATTTT. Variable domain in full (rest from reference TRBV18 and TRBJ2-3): NAGVMQNPRHLVRRRGQEARLRCSPMKGHSHVYWYRQLPEEGLKFMVYLQKENIIDESGMPKERFSAEFPKEGPSILRIQQVVRGDSAAYFCASSPVWRAKGTDTQYFGPGTRLTVL.

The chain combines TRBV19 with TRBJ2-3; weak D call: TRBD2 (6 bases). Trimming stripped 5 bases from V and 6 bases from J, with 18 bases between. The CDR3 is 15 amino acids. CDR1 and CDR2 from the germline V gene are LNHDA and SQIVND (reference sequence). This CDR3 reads CASSGDFGWVDTQYF. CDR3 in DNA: TGTGCCAGTAGTGGGGACTTCGGGTGGGTTGATACGCAGTATTTT.

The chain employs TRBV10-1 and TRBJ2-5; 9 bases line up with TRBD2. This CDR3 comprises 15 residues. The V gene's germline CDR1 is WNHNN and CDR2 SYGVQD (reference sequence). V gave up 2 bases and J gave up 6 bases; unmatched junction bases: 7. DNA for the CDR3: TGCGCCAGCAGTGAGGGTAGCGGGAGTAAAAAGACCCAGTACTTC. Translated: CASSEGSGSKKTQYF.

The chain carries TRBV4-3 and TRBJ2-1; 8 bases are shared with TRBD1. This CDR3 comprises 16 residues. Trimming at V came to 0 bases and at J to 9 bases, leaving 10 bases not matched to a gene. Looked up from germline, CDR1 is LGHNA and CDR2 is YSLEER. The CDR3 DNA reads TGCGCCAGCAGCCAAGACCAGGGGGCGGTCATCTCTGAGCAGTTCTTC. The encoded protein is CASSQDQGAVISEQFF.

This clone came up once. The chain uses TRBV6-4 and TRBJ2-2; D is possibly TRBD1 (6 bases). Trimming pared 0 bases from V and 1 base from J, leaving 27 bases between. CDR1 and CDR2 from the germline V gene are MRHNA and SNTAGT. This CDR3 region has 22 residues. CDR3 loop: CASSDSPSYFSSGTLNTGELFF. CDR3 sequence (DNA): TGTGCCAGCAGTGACTCCCCGTCCTACTTTTCTTCCGGGACACTGAACACCGGGGAGCTGTTTTTT.

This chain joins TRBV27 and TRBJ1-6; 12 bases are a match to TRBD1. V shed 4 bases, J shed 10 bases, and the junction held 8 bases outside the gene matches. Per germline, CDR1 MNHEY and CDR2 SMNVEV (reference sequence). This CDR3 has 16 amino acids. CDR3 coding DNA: TGTGCCAGCAGTTCTTCCGGGACAGGGGGCCGATCACCCCTCCACTTT. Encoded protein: CASSSSGTGGRSPLHF.

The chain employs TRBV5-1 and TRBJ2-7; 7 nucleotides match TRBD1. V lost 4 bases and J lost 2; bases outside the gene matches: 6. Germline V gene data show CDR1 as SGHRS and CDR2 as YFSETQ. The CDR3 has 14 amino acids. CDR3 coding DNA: TGCGCCAGCAGCACCGGACAGGTTGCCTACGAGCAGTACTTC. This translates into CASSTGQVAYEQYF. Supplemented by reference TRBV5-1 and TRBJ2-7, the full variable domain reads KAGVTQTPRYLIKTRGQQVTLSCSPISGHRSVSWYQQTPGQGLQFLFEYFSETQRNKGNFPGRFSGRQFSNSRSEMNVSTLELGDSALYLCASSTGQVAYEQYFGPGTRLTVT.

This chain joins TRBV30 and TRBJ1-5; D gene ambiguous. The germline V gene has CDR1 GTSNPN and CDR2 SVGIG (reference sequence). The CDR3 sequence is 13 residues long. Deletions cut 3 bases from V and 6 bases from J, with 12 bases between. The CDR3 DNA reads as TGTGCCTGGAGAGCCTCGGGCGGTCAGCCCCAGCATTTT. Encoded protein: CAWRASGGQPQHF.

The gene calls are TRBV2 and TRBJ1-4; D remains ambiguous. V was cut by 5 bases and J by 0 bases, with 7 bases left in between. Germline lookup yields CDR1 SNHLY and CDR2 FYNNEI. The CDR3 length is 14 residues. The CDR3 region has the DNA TGTGCCAGCAGTTTGTGGGCAACTAATGAAAAACTGTTTTTT. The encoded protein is CASSLWATNEKLFF.

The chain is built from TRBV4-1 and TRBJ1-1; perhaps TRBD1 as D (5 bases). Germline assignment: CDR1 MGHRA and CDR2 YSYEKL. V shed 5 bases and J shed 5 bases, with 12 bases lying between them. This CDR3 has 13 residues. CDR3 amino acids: CASSGDSRTEAFF. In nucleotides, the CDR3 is TGCGCCAGCAGCGGGGACTCGAGGACTGAAGCTTTCTTT.

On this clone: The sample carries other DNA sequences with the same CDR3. The CDR3 spells CASSLKGSTDTQYF. The CDR3 DNA reads as TGTGCCAGCAGTTTAAAGGGATCCACAGATACGCAGTATTTT. The chain joins TRBV28 to TRBJ2-3; D is undetermined. Trimming cost V 2 bases and J 2 bases, with 8 bases left between them. CDR3 size: 14 residues. Germline V gives CDR1 MDHEN, CDR2 SYDVKM. The full variable domain, its missing parts supplied by reference TRBV28 and TRBJ2-3, is DVKVTQSSRYLVKRTGEKVFLECVQDMDHENMFWYRQDPGLGLRLIYFSYDVKMKEKGDIPEGYSVSREKKERFSLILESASTNQTSMYLCASSLKGSTDTQYFGPGTRLTVL.

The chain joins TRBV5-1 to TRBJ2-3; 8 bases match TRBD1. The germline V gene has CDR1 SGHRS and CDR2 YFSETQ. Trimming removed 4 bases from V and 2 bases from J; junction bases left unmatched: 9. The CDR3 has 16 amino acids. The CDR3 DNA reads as TGCGCCAGCAGCAGGGACAGGACTTCTCCCACAGATACGCAGTATTTT. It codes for CASSRDRTSPTDTQYF.

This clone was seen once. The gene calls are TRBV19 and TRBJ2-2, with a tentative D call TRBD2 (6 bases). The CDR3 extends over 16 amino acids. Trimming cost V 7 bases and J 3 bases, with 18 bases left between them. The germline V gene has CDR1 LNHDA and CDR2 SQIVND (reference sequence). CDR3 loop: CASKTPAGGYTGELFF. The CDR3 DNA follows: TGTGCCAGTAAGACACCCGCCGGGGGATACACCGGGGAGCTGTTTTTT. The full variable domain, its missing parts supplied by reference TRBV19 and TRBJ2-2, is DGGITQSPKYLFRKEGQNVTLSCEQNLNHDAMYWYRQDPGQGLRLIYYSQIVNDFQKGDIAEGYSVSREKKESFPLTVTSAQKNPTAFYLCASKTPAGGYTGELFFGEGSRLTVL.

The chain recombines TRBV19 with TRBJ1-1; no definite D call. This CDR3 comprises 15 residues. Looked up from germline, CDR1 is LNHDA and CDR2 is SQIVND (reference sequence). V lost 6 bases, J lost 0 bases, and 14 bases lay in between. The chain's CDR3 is CASSPDLVLNTEAFF. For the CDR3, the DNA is TGTGCCAGTAGCCCTGATCTGGTCCTGAACACTGAAGCTTTCTTT.

The CDR3 region is CASSIAGSGTWNEQFF. DNA of the CDR3: TGTGCCAGTAGTATAGCCGGTAGCGGTACGTGGAATGAGCAGTTCTTC. The rearrangement uses TRBV19 and TRBJ2-1, with D perhaps matching TRBD2 (6 bases). The CDR3 is 16 amino acids. The germline CDR1 and CDR2 sequences are LNHDA and SQIVND (reference sequence). V was pared by 1 base and J by 7 bases, with 17 bases between.